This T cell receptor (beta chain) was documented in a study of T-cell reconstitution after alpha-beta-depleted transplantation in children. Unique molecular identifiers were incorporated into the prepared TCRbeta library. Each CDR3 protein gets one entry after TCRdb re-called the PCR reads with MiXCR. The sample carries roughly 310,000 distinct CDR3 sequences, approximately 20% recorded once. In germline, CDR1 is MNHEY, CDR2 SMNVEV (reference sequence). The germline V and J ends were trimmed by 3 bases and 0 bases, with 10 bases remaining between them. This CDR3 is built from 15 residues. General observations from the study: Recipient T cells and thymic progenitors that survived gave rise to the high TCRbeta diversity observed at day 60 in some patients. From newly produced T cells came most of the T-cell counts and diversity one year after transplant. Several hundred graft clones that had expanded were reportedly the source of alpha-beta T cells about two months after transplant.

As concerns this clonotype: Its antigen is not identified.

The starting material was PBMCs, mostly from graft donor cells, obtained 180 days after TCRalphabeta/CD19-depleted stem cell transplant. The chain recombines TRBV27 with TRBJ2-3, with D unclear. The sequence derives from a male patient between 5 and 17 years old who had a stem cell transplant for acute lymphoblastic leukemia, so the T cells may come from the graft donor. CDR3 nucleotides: TGTGCCAGCAGTTTCTGGCGGCAGAGCACAGATACGCAGTATTTT. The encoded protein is CASSFWRQSTDTQYF.